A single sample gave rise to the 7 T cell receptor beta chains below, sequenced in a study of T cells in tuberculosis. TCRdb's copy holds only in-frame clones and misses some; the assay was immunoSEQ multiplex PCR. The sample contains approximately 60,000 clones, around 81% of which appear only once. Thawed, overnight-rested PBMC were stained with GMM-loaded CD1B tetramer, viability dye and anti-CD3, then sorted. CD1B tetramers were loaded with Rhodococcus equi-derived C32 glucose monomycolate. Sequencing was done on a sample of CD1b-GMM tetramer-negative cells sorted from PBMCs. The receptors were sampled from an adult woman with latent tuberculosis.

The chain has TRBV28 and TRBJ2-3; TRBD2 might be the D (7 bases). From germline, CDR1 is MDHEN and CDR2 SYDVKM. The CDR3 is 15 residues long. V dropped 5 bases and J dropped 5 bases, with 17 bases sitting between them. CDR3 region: CASSIPGGPRDTQYF. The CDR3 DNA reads TGTGCCAGCAGTATTCCGGGGGGCCCCCGAGATACGCAGTATTTT.

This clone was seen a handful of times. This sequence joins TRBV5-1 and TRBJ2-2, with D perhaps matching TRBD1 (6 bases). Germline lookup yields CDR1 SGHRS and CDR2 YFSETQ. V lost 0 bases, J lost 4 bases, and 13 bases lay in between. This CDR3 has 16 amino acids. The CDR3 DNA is TGCGCCAGCAGCTTGGTGGCAGGGGAAGGCACCGGGGAGCTGTTTTTT. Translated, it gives CASSLVAGEGTGELFF.

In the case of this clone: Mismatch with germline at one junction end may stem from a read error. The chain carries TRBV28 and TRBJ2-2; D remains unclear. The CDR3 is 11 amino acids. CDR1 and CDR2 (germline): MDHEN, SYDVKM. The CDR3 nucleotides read TGTGCCAGCAGCCACACAGGGGAGCTGTTTTTT. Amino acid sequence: CASSHTGELFF.

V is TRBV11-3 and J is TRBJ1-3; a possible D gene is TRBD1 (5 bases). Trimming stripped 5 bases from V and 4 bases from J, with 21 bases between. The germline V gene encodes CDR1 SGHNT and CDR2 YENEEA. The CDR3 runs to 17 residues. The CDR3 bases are TGTGCCAGCAGCCAAACATCGGGCAAGGCAGGGGGAAACACCATATATTTT. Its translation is CASSQTSGKAGGNTIYF.

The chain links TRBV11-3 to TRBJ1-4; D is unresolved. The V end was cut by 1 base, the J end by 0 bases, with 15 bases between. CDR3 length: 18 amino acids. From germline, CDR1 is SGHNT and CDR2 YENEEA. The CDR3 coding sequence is TGTGCCAGCAGCTTAGGGGAGAATTCGTATGCAACTAATGAAAAACTGTTTTTT. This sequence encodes CASSLGENSYATNEKLFF.

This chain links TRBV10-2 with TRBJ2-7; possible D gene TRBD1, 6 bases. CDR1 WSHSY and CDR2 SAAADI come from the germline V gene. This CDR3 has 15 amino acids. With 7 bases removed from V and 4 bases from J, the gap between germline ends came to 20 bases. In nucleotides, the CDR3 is TGCGCCAGCATCCACGAGGACAGTGGGGGTTACGAGCAGTACTTC. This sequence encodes CASIHEDSGGYEQYF.

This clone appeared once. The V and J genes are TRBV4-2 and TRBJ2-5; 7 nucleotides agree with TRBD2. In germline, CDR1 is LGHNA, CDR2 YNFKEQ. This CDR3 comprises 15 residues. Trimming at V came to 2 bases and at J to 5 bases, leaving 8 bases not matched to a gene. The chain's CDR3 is CASSQSSGVGETQYF. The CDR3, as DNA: TGTGCCAGCAGCCAATCCAGCGGGGTTGGCGAGACCCAGTACTTC.